Described below is a single T cell receptor beta chain sequence and its context. This clonotype was detected only a few times. The antigen it binds to is not known. No clone much larger than this one lies a single base away; base qualities are absent. This sample is part of a study of CD8 T cells in ankylosing spondylitis (dated by TCRdb to 2016 to 2017). Looking at the study overall: The study profiled T cell receptor beta repertoires in healthy donors and ankylosing spondylitis patients to find disease-linked TCR variants. Peripheral blood was sampled, and synovial fluid was also collected from ankylosing spondylitis patients. In total, the full study cohort was made up of approximately 99 healthy donors and about two dozen ankylosing spondylitis patients.

The full study reports these points: Significant enrichment of the disease-linked clones was reported in matched synovial fluid samples from ankylosing spondylitis patients. The disease-linked clones had a CD8+ phenotype and were found at relatively low frequencies in peripheral blood. Some TCR beta motif variants had previously been reported in synovial fluid and blood of reactive arthritis patients, which suggested common disease-initiation mechanisms. Blood from ankylosing spondylitis patients appeared to be characterized by a TCR beta motif composed of about eight highly homologous amino acid variants.

For sequencing, an Illumina HiSeq 2500 was employed. TCR beta libraries were prepared by quantitative 5'-RACE with molecular barcodes. Per the authors' processing: A new computational method, built on a probabilistic model of VDJ rearrangement, was used to identify disease-linked TCR variants. TCRdb ran its own pipeline on the public reads, namely fastp trimming at Q25 and MiXCR clone calling, and kept in-frame beta chains. Here each entry gathers all rows of one CDR3 protein and keeps the most common genes and DNA. These V and J calls rely on TCRdb rather than the paper's analysis. The sample profile shows about 450,000 distinct CDR3 sequences; roughly 27% of them were found once. Approximately 1% of the sample comes from the top ten. There are 13 amino acids in the CDR3, from cysteine to phenylalanine inclusive. Just the 39-base CDR3 DNA is kept, in frame starting at base 1. Cut back by 0 bases and 9 bases, the V and J ends lie 11 bases apart. CDR1 and CDR2, per the germline V gene, are LGHNA and YNFKEQ.

Specimen: blood, either unsorted or a sorted T cell fraction (not recorded which). This receptor chain uses TRBV4-2 and TRBJ1-1; TRBD1 is perhaps the D gene, given 5 matching bases. The sequence was collected from a male donor with ankylosing spondylitis. The CDR3 region reads CASSQDRRGKAFF. The nucleotide sequence is TGTGCCAGCAGCCAAGATAGGAGGGGAAAAGCTTTCTTT.